This passage covers 8 T cell receptor beta chains from one sample sequenced in a study of CD8+ T cells in alopecia areata. Treatment specified: oral pan-JAK inhibitor, 5-10 mg twice daily. Extracted from the samples, RNA was reverse transcribed into cDNA to serve as the sequencing template. Data came from immunoSEQ multiplex PCR; TCRdb stores just in-frame clones and leaves some out. The table includes about 170,000 clones, less than 75% detected once. This specimen was CD4+ T cells sorted from blood, taken at roughly week 55, from a patient treated with tofacitinib. The source is a human donor with alopecia areata.

V usage is TRBV19 and J usage is TRBJ2-1, with a tentative D call TRBD1 (5 bases). CDR1 and CDR2 from the germline V gene are LNHDA and SQIVND (reference sequence). The V end was cut by 10 bases, the J end by 5 bases, with 15 bases between. The CDR3 sequence is 13 residues long. The CDR3 DNA reads as TGTGCCACCAAATCAGGGATAGACAATGAGCAGTTCTTC. Its protein product is CATKSGIDNEQFF.

In this sample, this clone turned up a few times. The chain joins TRBV5-1 to TRBJ2-7; D is perhaps TRBD2 (5 bases). Trimming pared 0 bases from V and 3 bases from J, leaving 19 bases between. The V gene's germline CDR1 is SGHRS and CDR2 YFSETQ. The CDR3 is 17 residues long. DNA of the CDR3: TGCGCCAGCAGCTTGGTCGAGCGGACTCGGGTTGGCTACGAGCAGTACTTC. As protein: CASSLVERTRVGYEQYF.

A few counts support this clone. This chain uses TRBV4-1 with TRBJ1-5, with 7 bases identical to TRBD1. The CDR3 is made up of 13 amino acids. Germline V gives CDR1 MGHRA, CDR2 YSYEKL. The V and J ends lost 4 bases and 5 bases, in that order; junction bases with no gene match: 2. Here the CDR3 reads CASSRDSDQPQHF. The CDR3 coding sequence is TGCGCCAGCAGCCGGGACAGCGATCAGCCCCAGCATTTT.

A word on this clone: This is likely a read error, given that the CDR3 carries no conserved phenylalanine or tryptophan at its end. The DNA is left out, because the CDR3 cannot be placed on it with certainty; the CDR3 is given as TCRdb lists it. The J gene is TRBJ1-2, the V gene TRBV6-5. Counting both end residues, the CDR3 totals 12 amino acids. Germline V CDR1 and CDR2: MNHEY, SVGAGI. The CDR3 region is CASSYSGGDAWL.

The chain employs TRBV30 and TRBJ2-7, with TRBD2 identical over 8 bases. This CDR3 comprises 13 residues. Germline CDR1 GTSNPN, CDR2 SVGIG (reference sequence). Germline trimming cut 3 bases from V and 1 base from J; bases unmatched to any gene: 2. The CDR3 DNA sequence: TGTGCCTGGAGGCAGCGGGGGTCCTACGAGCAGTACTTC. Translating gives CAWRQRGSYEQYF.

This sequence joins TRBV7-9 and TRBJ2-2; D call uncertain. Germline CDR1 SEHNR, CDR2 FQNEAQ (reference sequence). This CDR3 comprises 12 residues. The germline V and J ends were trimmed by 5 bases and 4 bases, with 5 bases remaining between them. The CDR3 loop reads CASSPGTGELFF. The CDR3 DNA is TGTGCCAGCAGCCCAGGCACCGGGGAGCTGTTTTTT. The whole variable domain, remainder taken from reference TRBV7-9 and TRBJ2-2, is DTGVSQNPRHKITKRGQNVTFRCDPISEHNRLYWYRQTLGQGPEFLTYFQNEAQLEKSRLLSDRFSAERPKGSFSTLEIQRTEQGDSAMYLCASSPGTGELFFGEGSRLTVL.

This sequence joins TRBV7-2 and TRBJ2-5, with D perhaps matching TRBD1 or TRBD2 (6 bases each). Germline V gene data show CDR1 as SGHTA and CDR2 as FQGNSA. This CDR3 spans 15 amino acids. Between the trimmed V and J ends, which lost 5 bases and 2 bases, there was a span of 15 bases. Written as DNA, the CDR3 is TGTGCCAGCAGCCGGCCCGGGGGCCGGCAAGAGACCCAGTACTTC. Its protein product is CASSRPGGRQETQYF.

CDR3 protein: CASRIRAGDWGEQFF. The CDR3 coding sequence is TGCGCCAGCAGGATAAGGGCCGGCGATTGGGGTGAGCAGTTCTTC. The V call is TRBV4-1, the J call TRBJ2-1; D unclear. The CDR3 consists of 15 residues. The V end lost 6 bases, the J end lost 9 bases, and 21 bases lay between the germline ends. Looked up from germline, CDR1 is MGHRA and CDR2 is YSYEKL.